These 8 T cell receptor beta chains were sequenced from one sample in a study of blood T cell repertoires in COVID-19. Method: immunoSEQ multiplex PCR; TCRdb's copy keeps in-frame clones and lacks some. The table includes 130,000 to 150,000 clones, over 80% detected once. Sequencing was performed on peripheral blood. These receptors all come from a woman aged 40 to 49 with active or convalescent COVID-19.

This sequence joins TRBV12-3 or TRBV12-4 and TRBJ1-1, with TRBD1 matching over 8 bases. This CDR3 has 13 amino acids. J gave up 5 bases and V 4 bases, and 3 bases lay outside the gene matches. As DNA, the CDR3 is TGTGCCAGCAGTTCAGGGGGCTTTACTGAAGCTTTCTTT. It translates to CASSSGGFTEAFF.

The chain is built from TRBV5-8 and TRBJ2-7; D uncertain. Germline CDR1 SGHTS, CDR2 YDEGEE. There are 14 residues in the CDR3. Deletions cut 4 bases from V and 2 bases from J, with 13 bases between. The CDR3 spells CASSQVGRAYEQYF. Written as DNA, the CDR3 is TGTGCCAGCAGCCAGGTGGGCAGAGCCTACGAGCAGTACTTC.

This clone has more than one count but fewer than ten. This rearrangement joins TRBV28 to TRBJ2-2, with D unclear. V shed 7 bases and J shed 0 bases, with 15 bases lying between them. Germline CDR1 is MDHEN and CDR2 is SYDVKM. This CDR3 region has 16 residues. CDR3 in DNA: TGTGCCAGCACTGTTTCGACACCCCCGAACACCGGGGAGCTGTTTTTT. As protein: CASTVSTPPNTGELFF. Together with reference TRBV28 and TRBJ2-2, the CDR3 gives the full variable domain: DVKVTQSSRYLVKRTGEKVFLECVQDMDHENMFWYRQDPGLGLRLIYFSYDVKMKEKGDIPEGYSVSREKKERFSLILESASTNQTSMYLCASTVSTPPNTGELFFGEGSRLTVL.

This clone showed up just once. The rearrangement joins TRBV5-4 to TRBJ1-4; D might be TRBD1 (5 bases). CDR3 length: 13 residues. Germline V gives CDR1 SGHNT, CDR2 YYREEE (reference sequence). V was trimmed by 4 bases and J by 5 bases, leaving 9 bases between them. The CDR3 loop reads CASSGPGNEKLFF. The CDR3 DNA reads TGTGCCAGCAGCGGCCCAGGGAATGAAAAACTGTTTTTT.

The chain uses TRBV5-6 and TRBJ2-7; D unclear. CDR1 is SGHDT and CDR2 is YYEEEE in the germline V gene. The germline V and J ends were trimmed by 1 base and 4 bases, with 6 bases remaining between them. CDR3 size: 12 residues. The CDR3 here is CASSLSAYEQYF. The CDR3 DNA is TGTGCCAGCAGCTTGAGCGCGTACGAGCAGTACTTC.

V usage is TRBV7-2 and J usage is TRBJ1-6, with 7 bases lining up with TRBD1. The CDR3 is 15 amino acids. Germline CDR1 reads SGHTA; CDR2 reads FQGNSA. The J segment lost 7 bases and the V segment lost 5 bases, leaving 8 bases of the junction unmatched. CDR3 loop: CASSPSGTENSPLHF. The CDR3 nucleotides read TGTGCCAGCAGCCCGTCTGGGACAGAAAATTCACCCCTCCACTTT.

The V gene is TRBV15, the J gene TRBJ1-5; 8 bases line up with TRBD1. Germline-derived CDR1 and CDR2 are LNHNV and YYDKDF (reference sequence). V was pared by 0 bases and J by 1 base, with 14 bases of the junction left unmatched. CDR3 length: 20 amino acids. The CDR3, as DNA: TGTGCCACCAGCAGAGATTCAGTGGGGCAAACAGGGGGGAGCAATCAGCCCCAGCATTTT. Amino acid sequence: CATSRDSVGQTGGSNQPQHF. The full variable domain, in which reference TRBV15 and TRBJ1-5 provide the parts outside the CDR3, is DAMVIQNPRYQVTQFGKPVTLSCSQTLNHNVMYWYQQKSSQAPKLLFHYYDKDFNNEADTPDNFQSRRPNTSFCFLDIRSPGLGDTAMYLCATSRDSVGQTGGSNQPQHFGDGTRLSIL.

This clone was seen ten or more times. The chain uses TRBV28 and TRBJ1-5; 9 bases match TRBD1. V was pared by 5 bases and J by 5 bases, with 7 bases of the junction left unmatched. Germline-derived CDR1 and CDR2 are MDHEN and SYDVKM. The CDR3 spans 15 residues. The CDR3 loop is CASSTWTGVDQPQHF. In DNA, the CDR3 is TGTGCCAGCAGTACCTGGACAGGGGTGGATCAGCCCCAGCATTTT.